This T cell receptor beta chain was sequenced in a study of T-cell memory formation after mild COVID-19. CDR3 length: 18 amino acids. CDR1 and CDR2 from the germline V gene are DFQATT and SNEGSKA (reference sequence). J was trimmed by 0 bases and V by 1 base; bases with no gene match: 8. This clonotype was recorded a few times. MiXCR, applied by TCRdb to the 5' RACE reads, yields one record per CDR3 protein. The table has tens of thousands of distinct CDR3 sequences, 7% to 8% seen once; the top ten hold roughly 1.4%. The sequencing input was PBMCs or a T cell subset sorted from them (not recorded which). The origin of this receptor is a man between 18 and 29 years old who had mild COVID-19 (a few samples of this study predate the infection). Cell type and time point are not known. The rearrangement joins TRBV20-1 to TRBJ2-3; 12 bases align to TRBD2. The CDR3 is CSARVSSGGAGSTDTQYF. In DNA, the CDR3 is TGCAGTGCTAGAGTCTCTAGCGGGGGGGCGGGGAGCACAGATACGCAGTATTTT.